The present T cell receptor beta chain was sequenced within a study of T cell changes during pregnancy in multiple sclerosis. Using immunoSEQ multiplex PCR, the repertoire was profiled, and TCRdb retains in-frame clones only, with some absent. This table has roughly 80,000 clones, 92% appearing once. Germline V gives CDR1 SGDLS, CDR2 YYNGEE. The CDR3 spans 16 residues. V gave up 4 bases and J gave up 9 bases, with 25 bases separating them. The chain couples TRBV9 to TRBJ1-2; D might be TRBD1 (5 bases). The receptor's source is a female donor with multiple sclerosis, enrolled in a pregnancy study. The sample in question was peripheral blood, obtained before pregnancy. The CDR3 here is CASSPQSGRGRLRYTF. Written as DNA, the CDR3 is TGTGCCAGCAGCCCGCAAAGTGGAAGGGGTAGGTTGCGCTACACCTTC.